This TCR beta chain is drawn from a study of regulatory T cells in long-lasting Graves disease. CDR3 regions were amplified by Arm-PCR using iRepertoire HTBI primers to build TCR beta libraries. TCRdb recomputed calls from the multiplex PCR reads with MiXCR, one row per CDR3 protein. Of hundreds of thousands of distinct CDR3 sequences in the sample, under 20% were seen once. The time point denotes: newly diagnosed GD, antithyroid drugs for less than 3 months. Generation of the TCR library employed RNA extracted from PBMCs. This clonotype was observed a few times. These records were also assigned to another study, of T cells in Graves' hyperthyroidism and ophthalmopathy. That report notes: Criteria for exclusion of patients were uncontrolled infection, other autoimmune disease, pregnancy or lactation.

The material was peripheral blood mononuclear cells (PBMCs), obtained at new diagnosis, from a patient treated with antithyroid drugs. This receptor was identified in a woman between 25 and 40 years old with Graves disease.

The CDR3 reads CASSPTGGAGGLPDTQYF. In DNA form, the CDR3 reads TGTGCCAGCAGTCCCACAGGGGGCGCGGGAGGGCTCCCAGATACGCAGTATTTT. The V gene is TRBV12-3 or TRBV12-4, the J gene TRBJ2-3, with D perhaps being TRBD1 or TRBD2 (9 bases each). Trimming stripped 5 bases from V and 4 bases from J, with 25 bases between. The CDR3 has 18 amino acids.